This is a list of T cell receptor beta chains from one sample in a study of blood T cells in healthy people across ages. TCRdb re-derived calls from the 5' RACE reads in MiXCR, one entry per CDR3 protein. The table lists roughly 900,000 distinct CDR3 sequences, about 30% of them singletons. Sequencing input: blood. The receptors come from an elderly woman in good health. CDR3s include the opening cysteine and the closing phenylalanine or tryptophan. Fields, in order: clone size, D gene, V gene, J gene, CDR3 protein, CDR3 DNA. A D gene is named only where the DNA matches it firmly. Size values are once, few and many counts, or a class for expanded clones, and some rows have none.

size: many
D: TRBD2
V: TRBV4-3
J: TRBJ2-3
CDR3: CASSAQKRGTWDTQYF
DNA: TGCGCCAGCAGCGCGCAGAAGCGGGGGACCTGGGATACGCAGTATTTT

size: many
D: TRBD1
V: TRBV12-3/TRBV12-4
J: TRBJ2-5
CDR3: CASSSSMGQGATQYF
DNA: TGTGCCAGCAGCTCCTCCATGGGACAGGGGGCGACCCAGTACTTC

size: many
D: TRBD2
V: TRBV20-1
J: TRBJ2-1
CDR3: CSAHTSGNYNEQFF
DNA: TGCAGTGCTCATACTAGCGGGAATTACAATGAGCAGTTCTTC

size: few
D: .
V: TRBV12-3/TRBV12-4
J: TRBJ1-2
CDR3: CASSLSAGGDYGYTF
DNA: TGTGCCAGCAGTTTATCGGCCGGGGGGGACTATGGCTACACCTTC

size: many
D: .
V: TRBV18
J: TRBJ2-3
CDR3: CASSPQSRAGTDTQYF
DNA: TGTGCCAGCTCGCCACAATCACGCGCGGGCACGGATACGCAGTATTTT

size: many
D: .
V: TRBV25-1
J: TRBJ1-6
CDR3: CASSEQGRNSPLHF
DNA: TGTGCCAGCAGTGAACAGGGAAGGAATTCACCCCTCCACTTT

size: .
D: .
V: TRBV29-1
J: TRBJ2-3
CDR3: CSVEDRRYTDTQYF
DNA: TGCAGCGTTGAAGATCGGAGATACACAGATACGCAGTATTTT

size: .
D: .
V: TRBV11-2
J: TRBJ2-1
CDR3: CASSLGAGVINEQFF
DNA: TGTGCCAGCAGCTTGGGAGCGGGTGTTATTAATGAGCAGTTCTTC

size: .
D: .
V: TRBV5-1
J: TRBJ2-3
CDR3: CASSLFSGGTDTQYF
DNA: TGCGCCAGCAGCCTGTTCAGCGGCGGGACAGATACGCAGTATTTT

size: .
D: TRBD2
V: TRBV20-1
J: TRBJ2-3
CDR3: CSATDPSGGSASTDTQYF
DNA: TGCAGTGCTACTGATCCTAGCGGAGGATCAGCAAGCACAGATACGCAGTATTTT

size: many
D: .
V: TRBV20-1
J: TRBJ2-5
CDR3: CSASSFGGIEETQYF
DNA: TGCAGTGCTAGCAGTTTCGGGGGAATTGAAGAGACCCAGTACTTC

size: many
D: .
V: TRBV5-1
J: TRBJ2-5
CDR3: CASSLATGSQETQYF
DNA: TGTGCCAGCAGCTTAGCCACCGGGTCCCAAGAGACCCAGTACTTC

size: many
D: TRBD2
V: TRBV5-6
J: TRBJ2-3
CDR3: CASSAHLGLAGADTQYF
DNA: TGTGCCAGCAGCGCTCACCTAGGGCTAGCGGGAGCAGATACGCAGTATTTT

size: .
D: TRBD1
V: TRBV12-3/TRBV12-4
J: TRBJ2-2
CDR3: CASSLSDRGRLAGELFF
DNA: TGTGCCAGCAGTTTATCGGACAGGGGGCGACTGGCCGGGGAGCTGTTTTTT

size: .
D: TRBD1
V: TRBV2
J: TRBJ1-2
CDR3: CASSGGTGSSYGYTF
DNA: TGTGCCAGCAGTGGAGGGACAGGAAGCTCCTATGGCTACACCTTC

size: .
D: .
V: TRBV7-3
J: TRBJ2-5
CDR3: CASSLFGGLQETQYF
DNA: TGTGCCAGCAGCTTATTCGGGGGACTCCAAGAGACCCAGTACTTC

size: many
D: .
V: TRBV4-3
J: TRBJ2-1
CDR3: CASSQDLKVGGEQFF
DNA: TGCGCCAGCAGCCAAGATCTAAAGGTGGGTGGCGAGCAGTTCTTC

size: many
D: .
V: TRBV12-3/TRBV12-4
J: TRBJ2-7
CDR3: CASSRTGEGNYEQYF
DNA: TGTGCCAGCAGCCGCACAGGGGAGGGAAACTACGAGCAGTACTTC

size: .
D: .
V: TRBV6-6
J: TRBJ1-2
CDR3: CASSYVGGAPGYTF
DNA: TGTGCCAGCAGTTACGTCGGCGGGGCGCCTGGCTACACCTTC

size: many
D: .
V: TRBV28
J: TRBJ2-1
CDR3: CASSDTLSEQFF
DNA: TGTGCCAGCAGTGACACCCTTAGTGAGCAGTTCTTC

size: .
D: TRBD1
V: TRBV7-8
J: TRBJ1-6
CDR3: CASSPTDRESSPLHF
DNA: TGTGCCAGCAGCCCGACGGACAGGGAAAGTTCACCCCTCCACTTT

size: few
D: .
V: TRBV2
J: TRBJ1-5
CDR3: CASSEGQSPGPQHF
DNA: TGTGCCAGCAGTGAAGGACAGTCGCCCGGGCCCCAGCATTTT

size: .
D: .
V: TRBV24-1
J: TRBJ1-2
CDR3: CATVQGYTF
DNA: TGTGCCACCGTCCAGGGCTACACCTTC

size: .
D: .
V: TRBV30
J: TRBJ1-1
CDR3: CAWSGDGQWAFF
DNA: TGTGCCTGGAGCGGGGACGGCCAGTGGGCTTTCTTT

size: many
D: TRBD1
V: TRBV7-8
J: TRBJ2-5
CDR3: CASSLLAWAGGKETQYF
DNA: TGTGCCAGCAGCTTATTAGCGTGGGCAGGGGGAAAGGAGACCCAGTACTTC

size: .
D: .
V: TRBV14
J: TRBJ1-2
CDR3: CASSQDLRCYGYTF
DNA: TGTGCCAGCAGCCAAGATCTACGGTGCTATGGCTACACCTTC

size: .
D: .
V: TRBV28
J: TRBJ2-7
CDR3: CAITDRAGEQYF
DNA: TGTGCCATTACTGACAGGGCGGGGGAGCAGTACTTC

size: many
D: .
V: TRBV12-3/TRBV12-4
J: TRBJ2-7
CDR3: CASSPKPYEQYF
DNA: TGTGCCAGCAGCCCCAAGCCCTACGAGCAGTACTTC

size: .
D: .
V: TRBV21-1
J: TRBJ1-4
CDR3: CASSIRTNLGEKLFF
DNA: TGTGCCAGCAGCATTCGGACTAATCTCGGTGAAAAACTGTTTTTT